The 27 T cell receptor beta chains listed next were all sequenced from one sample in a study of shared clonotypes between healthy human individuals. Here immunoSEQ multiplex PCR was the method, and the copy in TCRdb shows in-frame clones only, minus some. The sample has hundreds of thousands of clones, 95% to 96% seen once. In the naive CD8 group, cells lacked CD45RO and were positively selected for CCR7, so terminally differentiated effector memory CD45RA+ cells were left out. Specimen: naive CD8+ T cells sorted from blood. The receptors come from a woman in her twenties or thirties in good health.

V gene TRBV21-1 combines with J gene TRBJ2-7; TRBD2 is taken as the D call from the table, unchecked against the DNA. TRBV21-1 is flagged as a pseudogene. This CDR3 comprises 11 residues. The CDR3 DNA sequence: TGTGCCAGCAGCAAATTCCCACGGGAGTACTTC. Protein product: CASSKFPREYF.

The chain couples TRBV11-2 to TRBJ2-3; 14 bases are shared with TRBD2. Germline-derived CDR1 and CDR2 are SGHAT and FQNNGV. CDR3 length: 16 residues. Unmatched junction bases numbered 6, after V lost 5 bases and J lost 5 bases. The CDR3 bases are TGTGCCAGCAGCCCGACCGGGACTAGCGGGAGAGATACGCAGTATTTT. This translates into CASSPTGTSGRDTQYF.

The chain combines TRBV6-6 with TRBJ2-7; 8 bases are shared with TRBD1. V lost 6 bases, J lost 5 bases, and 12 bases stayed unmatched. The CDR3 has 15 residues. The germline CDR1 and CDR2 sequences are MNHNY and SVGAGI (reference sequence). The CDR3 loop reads CASSQRPQGADEQYF. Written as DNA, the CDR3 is TGTGCCAGCAGCCAGAGGCCCCAGGGGGCGGACGAGCAGTACTTC.

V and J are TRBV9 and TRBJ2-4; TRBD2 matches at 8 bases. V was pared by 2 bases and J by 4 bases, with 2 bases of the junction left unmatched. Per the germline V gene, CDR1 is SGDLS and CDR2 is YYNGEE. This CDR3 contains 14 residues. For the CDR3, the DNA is TGTGCCAGCAGCGTTTCTAGCGGGAAAAACATTCAGTACTTC. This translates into CASSVSSGKNIQYF.

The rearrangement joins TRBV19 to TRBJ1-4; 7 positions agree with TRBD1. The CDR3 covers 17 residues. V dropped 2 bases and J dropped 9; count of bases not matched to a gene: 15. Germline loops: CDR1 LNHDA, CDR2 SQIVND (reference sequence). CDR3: CASSIIVPGDRDKKLFF. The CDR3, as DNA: TGTGCCAGTAGTATAATTGTTCCGGGCGACAGGGATAAAAAACTGTTTTTT.

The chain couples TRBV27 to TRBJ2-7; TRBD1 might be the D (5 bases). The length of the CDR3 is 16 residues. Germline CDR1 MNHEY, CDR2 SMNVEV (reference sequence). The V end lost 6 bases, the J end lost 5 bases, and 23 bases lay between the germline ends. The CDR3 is CASSPRFAGNPHEQYF. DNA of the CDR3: TGTGCCAGCAGCCCGCGATTCGCAGGGAACCCCCACGAGCAGTACTTC.

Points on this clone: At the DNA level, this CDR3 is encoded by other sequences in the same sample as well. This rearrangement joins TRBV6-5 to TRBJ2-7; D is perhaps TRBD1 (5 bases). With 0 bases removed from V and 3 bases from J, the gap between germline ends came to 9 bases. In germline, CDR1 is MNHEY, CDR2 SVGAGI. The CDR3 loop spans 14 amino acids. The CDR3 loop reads CASSYSGQGYEQYF. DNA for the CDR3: TGTGCCAGCAGTTACTCGGGCCAGGGCTACGAGCAGTACTTC.

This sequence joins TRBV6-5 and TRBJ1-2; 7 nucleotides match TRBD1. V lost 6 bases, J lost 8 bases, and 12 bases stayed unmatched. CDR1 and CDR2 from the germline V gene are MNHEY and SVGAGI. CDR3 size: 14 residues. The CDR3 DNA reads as TGTGCCAGCAGCCAAGAAGGGGGCGCGGCGGGCTACACCTTC. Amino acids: CASSQEGGAAGYTF.

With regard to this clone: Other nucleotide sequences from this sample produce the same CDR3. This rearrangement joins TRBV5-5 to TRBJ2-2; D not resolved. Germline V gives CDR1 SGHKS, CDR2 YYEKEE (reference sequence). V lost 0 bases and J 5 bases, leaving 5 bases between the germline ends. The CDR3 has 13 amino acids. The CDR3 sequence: CASSLGGTGELFF. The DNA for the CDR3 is TGTGCCAGCAGCTTGGGAGGAACCGGGGAGCTGTTTTTT.

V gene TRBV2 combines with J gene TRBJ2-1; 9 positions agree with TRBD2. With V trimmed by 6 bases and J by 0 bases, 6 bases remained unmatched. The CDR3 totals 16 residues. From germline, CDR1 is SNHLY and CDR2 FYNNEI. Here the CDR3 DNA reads TGTGCCAGCAGCCGGGGTAGCGGGAGCTCCTACAATGAGCAGTTCTTC. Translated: CASSRGSGSSYNEQFF.

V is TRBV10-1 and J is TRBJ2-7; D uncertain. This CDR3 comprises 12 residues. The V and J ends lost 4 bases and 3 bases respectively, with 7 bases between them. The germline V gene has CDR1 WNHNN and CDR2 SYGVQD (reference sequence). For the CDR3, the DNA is TGCGCCAGCAGTGGTACCAACTACGAGCAGTACTTC. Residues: CASSGTNYEQYF.

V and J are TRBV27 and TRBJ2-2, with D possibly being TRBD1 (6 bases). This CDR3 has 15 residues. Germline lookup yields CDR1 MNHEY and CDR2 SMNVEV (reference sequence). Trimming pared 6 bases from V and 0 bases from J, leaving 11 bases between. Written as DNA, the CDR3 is TGTGCCAGCAGCGGACAGTTCGCGAACACCGGGGAGCTGTTTTTT. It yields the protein CASSGQFANTGELFF.

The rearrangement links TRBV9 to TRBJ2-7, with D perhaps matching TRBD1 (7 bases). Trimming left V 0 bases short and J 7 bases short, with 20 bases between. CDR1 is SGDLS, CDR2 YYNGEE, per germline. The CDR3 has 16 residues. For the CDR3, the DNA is TGTGCCAGCAGCGTAGTGGAGGGGGCTAGTATGGGAGAGCAGTACTTC. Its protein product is CASSVVEGASMGEQYF.

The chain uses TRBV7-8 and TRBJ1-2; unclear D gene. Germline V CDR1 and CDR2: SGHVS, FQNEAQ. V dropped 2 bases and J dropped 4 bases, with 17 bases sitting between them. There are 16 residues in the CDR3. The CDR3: CASSLMFGEVSYGYTF. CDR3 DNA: TGTGCCAGCAGCTTAATGTTTGGGGAGGTTAGCTATGGCTACACCTTC.

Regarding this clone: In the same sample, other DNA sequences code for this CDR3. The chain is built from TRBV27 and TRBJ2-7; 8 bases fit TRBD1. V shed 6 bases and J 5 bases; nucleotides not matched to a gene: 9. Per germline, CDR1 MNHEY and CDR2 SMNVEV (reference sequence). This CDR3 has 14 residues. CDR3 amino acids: CASSRGQGVNEQYF. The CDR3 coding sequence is TGTGCCAGCAGCCGAGGACAGGGCGTCAACGAGCAGTACTTC.

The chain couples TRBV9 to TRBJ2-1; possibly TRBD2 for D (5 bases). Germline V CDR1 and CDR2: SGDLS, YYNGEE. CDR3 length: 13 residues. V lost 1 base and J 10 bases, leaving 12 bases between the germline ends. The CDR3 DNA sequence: TGTGCCAGCAGCGTATCGGGAAAGAACGAGCAGTTCTTC. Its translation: CASSVSGKNEQFF.

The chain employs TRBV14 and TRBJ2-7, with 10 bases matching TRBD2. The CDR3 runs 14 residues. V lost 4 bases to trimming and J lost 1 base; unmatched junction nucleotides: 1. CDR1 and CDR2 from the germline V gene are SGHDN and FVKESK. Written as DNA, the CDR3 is TGTGCCAGCAGCCGGACTAGCGGATCCTACGAGCAGTACTTC. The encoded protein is CASSRTSGSYEQYF. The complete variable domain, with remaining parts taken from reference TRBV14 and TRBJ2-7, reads EAGVTQFPSHSVIEKGQTVTLRCDPISGHDNLYWYRRVMGKEIKFLLHFVKESKQDESGMPNNRFLAERTGGTYSTLKVQPAELEDSGVYFCASSRTSGSYEQYFGPGTRLTVT.

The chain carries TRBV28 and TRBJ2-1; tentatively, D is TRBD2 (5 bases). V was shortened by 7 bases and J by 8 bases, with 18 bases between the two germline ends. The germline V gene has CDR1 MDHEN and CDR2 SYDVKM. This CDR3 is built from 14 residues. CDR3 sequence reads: CASTGSAEKDEQFF. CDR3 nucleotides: TGTGCCAGCACGGGGAGCGCAGAAAAGGATGAGCAGTTCTTC. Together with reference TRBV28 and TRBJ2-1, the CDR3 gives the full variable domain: DVKVTQSSRYLVKRTGEKVFLECVQDMDHENMFWYRQDPGLGLRLIYFSYDVKMKEKGDIPEGYSVSREKKERFSLILESASTNQTSMYLCASTGSAEKDEQFFGPGTRLTVL.

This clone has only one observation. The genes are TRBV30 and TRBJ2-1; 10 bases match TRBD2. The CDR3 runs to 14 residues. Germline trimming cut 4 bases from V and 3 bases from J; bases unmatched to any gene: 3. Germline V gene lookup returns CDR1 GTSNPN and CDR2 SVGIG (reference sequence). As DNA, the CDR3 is TGTGCCTGGACGTGGACTAGCGGCTACAATGAGCAGTTCTTC. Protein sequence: CAWTWTSGYNEQFF. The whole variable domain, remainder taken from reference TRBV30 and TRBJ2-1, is SQTIHQWPATLVQPVGSPLSLECTVEGTSNPNLYWYRQAAGRGLQLLFYSVGIGQISSEVPQNLSASRPQDRQFILSSKKLLLSDSGFYLCAWTWTSGYNEQFFGPGTRLTVL.

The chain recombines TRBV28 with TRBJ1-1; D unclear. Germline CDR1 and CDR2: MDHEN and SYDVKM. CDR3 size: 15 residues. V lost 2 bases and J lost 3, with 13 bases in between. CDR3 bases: TGTGCCAGCAGTTTACGGGATGGGGTTCACACTGAAGCTTTCTTT. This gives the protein CASSLRDGVHTEAFF.

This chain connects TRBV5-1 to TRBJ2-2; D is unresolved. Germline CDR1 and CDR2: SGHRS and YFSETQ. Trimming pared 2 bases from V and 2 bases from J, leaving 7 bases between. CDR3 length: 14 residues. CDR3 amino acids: CASSFTRNTGELFF. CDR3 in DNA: TGCGCCAGCAGCTTTACCAGAAACACCGGGGAGCTGTTTTTT.

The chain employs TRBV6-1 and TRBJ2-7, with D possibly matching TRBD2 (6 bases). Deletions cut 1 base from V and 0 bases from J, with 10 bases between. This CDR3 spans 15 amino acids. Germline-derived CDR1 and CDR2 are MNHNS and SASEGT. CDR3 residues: CASSEGRGSSYEQYF. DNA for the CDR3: TGTGCCAGCAGTGAAGGCCGGGGGAGCTCCTACGAGCAGTACTTC.

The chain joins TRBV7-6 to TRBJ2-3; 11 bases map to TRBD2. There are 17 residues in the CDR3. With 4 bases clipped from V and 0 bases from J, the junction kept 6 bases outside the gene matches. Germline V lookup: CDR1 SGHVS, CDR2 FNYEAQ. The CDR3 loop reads CASSSYIAGGSTDTQYF. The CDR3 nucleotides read TGTGCCAGCAGCTCCTATATAGCGGGAGGGAGCACAGATACGCAGTATTTT.

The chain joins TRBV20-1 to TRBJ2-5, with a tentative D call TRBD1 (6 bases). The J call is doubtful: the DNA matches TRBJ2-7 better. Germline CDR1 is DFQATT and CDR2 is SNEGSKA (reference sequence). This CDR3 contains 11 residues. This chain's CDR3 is CSAPDSYEQYF. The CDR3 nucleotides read TGCAGTGCCCCGGACAGCTACGAGCAGTACTTC.

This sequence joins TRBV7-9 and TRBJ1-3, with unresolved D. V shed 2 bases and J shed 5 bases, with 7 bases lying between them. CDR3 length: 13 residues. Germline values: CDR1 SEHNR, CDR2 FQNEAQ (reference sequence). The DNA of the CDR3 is TGTGCCAGCAGCTTAACAGCCCGAAACACCATATATTTT. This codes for CASSLTARNTIYF.

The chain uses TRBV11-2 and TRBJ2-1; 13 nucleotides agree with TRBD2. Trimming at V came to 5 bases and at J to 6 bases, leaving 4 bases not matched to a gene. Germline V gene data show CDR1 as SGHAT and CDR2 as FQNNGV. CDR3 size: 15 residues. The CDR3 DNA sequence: TGTGCCAGCAGCCTAACTAGCGGGAGGGGCAATGAGCAGTTCTTC. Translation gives CASSLTSGRGNEQFF.

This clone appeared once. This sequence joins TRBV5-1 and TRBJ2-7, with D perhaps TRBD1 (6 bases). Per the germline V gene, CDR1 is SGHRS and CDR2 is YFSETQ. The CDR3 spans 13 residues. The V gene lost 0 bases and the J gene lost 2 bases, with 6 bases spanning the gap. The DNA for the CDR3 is TGCGCCAGCAGCTTGGGGGACACCTACGAGCAGTACTTC. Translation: CASSLGDTYEQYF.